Following are 6 T cell receptor beta chains from one sample sequenced in a study of control samples from healthy donors and cancer patients. Only in-frame clones appear in the TCRdb table, and some are missing; sequencing was by immunoSEQ multiplex PCR. The data hold 75,000 to 95,000 clones, with 85% to 90% observed a single time. Sequencing input: PBMCs. The origin of the receptors is a woman aged 45-60 years with colorectal cancer.

This chain joins TRBV7-2 and TRBJ2-3, with TRBD2 matching 9 bases. This CDR3 comprises 17 residues. The V gene end was trimmed by 1 base and the J gene end by 0 bases; junction bases not matched to a gene: 5. Per the germline V gene, CDR1 is SGHTA and CDR2 is FQGNSA. The CDR3 region is CASSLGSGGPSTDTQYF. The CDR3 DNA reads as TGTGCCAGCAGCTTAGGTAGCGGGGGCCCAAGCACAGATACGCAGTATTTT.

In its sample, this clone was seen a few times. The gene calls are TRBV6-5 and TRBJ1-2; possibly TRBD1 for D (5 bases). The CDR3 has 12 residues. The germline V and J ends were trimmed by 5 bases and 7 bases, with 11 bases remaining between them. In germline, CDR1 is MNHEY, CDR2 SVGAGI. The CDR3 loop reads CASSTGPRGYTF. CDR3 DNA: TGTGCCAGCAGTACAGGTCCCCGTGGCTACACCTTC.

V usage is TRBV7-8 and J usage is TRBJ1-1, with D hard to call. The CDR3 contains 16 residues. V was clipped by 5 bases and J by 0 bases, with 16 bases between them. Per germline, CDR1 SGHVS and CDR2 FQNEAQ. The CDR3 DNA sequence: TGTGCCAGCAGCCCCTACTTAAGGAAACTGAACACTGAAGCTTTCTTT. Its protein product is CASSPYLRKLNTEAFF.

This sequence joins TRBV7-2 and TRBJ1-2; D might be TRBD1 (6 bases). The germline V gene has CDR1 SGHTA and CDR2 FQGNSA. V dropped 5 bases and J dropped 4 bases, with 20 bases sitting between them. CDR3 length: 16 residues. The CDR3 loop is CASSPTGTTGGYGYTF. In DNA form, the CDR3 reads TGTGCCAGCAGCCCAACAGGGACAACTGGTGGCTATGGCTACACCTTC. Filled out from reference TRBV7-2 and TRBJ1-2, the complete variable domain reads GAGVSQSPSNKVTEKGKDVELRCDPISGHTALYWYRQSLGQGLEFLIYFQGNSAPDKSGLPSDRFSAERTGGSVSTLTIQRTQQEDSAVYLCASSPTGTTGGYGYTFGSGTRLTVV.

The rearrangement links TRBV28 to TRBJ1-2, with 9 bases identical to TRBD1. Germline values: CDR1 MDHEN, CDR2 SYDVKM. The CDR3 spans 16 residues. The ends lost 5 bases at V and 4 bases at J; junction bases unmatched: 11. The CDR3 reads CASSPSPGQGRYGYTF. In DNA, the CDR3 is TGTGCCAGCAGTCCCTCCCCGGGACAGGGTCGCTATGGCTACACCTTC.

This chain joins TRBV12-5 and TRBJ2-7, with TRBD1 identical over 12 bases. The CDR3 sequence is 16 residues long. With 0 bases clipped from V and 5 bases from J, the junction kept 5 bases outside the gene matches. Germline V gene data show CDR1 as LGHNT and CDR2 as FRNRAP. CDR3 bases: TGTGCTAGTGGTTTGGTGGGACAGGGGGCGCGGGACGAGCAGTACGTC. Protein: CASGLVGQGARDEQYV.